Shown below are 22 T cell receptor beta chains from a single sample sequenced in a study of OX40 agonist ivuxolimab in advanced cancers. Produced via immunoSEQ multiplex PCR; TCRdb's table is partial and in-frame only. The sample has more than 45,000 clones, under 95% seen once. The specimen was CD4+ or CD8+ T cells sorted from blood, collected in a trial of the OX40 agonist ivuxolimab. All receptors derive from an adult with an advanced solid tumor such as melanoma, head and neck, liver or kidney cancer.

The V gene is TRBV27, the J gene TRBJ1-5, with D possibly being TRBD1 (6 bases). Germline CDR1 reads MNHEY; CDR2 reads SMNVEV (reference sequence). V lost 3 bases and J lost 5, with 11 bases in between. This CDR3 region has 14 residues. CDR3 residues: CASSLRGFHQPQHF. The CDR3 DNA reads as TGTGCCAGCAGTTTGAGGGGGTTTCATCAGCCCCAGCATTTT.

V and J are TRBV11-2 and TRBJ2-7; no clear D. The ends were cut back, 2 bases at V and 4 bases at J, with 3 bases in the middle. The CDR3 extends over 11 amino acids. The germline gives CDR1 SGHAT, CDR2 FQNNGV. The CDR3 here is CASSLLYEQYF. The DNA of the CDR3 is TGTGCCAGCAGCTTACTTTACGAGCAGTACTTC.

This clone is a singleton in its sample. V usage is TRBV2 and J usage is TRBJ1-5; D perhaps matches TRBD1 (5 bases). Germline lookup yields CDR1 SNHLY and CDR2 FYNNEI. The CDR3 has 15 residues. Trimming shortened V by 1 base and J by 2 bases, and 9 bases separated the two germline ends. As DNA, the CDR3 is TGTGCCAGCAGTGAAGACGGGGGTCGCAATCAGCCCCAGCATTTT. It encodes CASSEDGGRNQPQHF.

The V and J genes are TRBV15 and TRBJ2-5, with D perhaps being TRBD1 or TRBD2 (5 bases each). The ends were cut back, 9 bases at V and 5 bases at J, with 16 bases in the middle. The CDR3 is made up of 13 amino acids. Germline V gene data show CDR1 as LNHNV and CDR2 as YYDKDF (reference sequence). DNA of the CDR3: TGTGCCACTCAGCCGGGGCCTTGGGAGACCCAGTACTTC. Amino acids: CATQPGPWETQYF.

V usage is TRBV4-1 and J usage is TRBJ1-2; TRBD1 matches 8 bases. This CDR3 has 15 amino acids. The ends lost 5 bases at V and 5 bases at J; junction bases unmatched: 10. Germline V gene sequence: CDR1 MGHRA, CDR2 YSYEKL. CDR3: CASSSHRGEVYGYTF. DNA for the CDR3: TGCGCCAGCAGCAGCCACAGGGGGGAAGTTTATGGCTACACCTTC.

The chain links TRBV27 to TRBJ2-2; 7 bases fit TRBD1. Germline trimming cut 10 bases from V and 2 bases from J; bases unmatched to any gene: 16. This CDR3 spans 17 amino acids. CDR1 is MNHEY, CDR2 SMNVEV, per germline (reference sequence). The chain's CDR3 is CATPEQGRKKNTGELFF. In DNA, the CDR3 is TGTGCCACCCCCGAACAGGGGAGAAAGAAAAACACCGGGGAGCTGTTTTTT.

J is TRBJ2-7 and V is TRBV7-9, with no clear D. This CDR3 spans 13 amino acids. V lost 6 bases and J 0 bases, leaving 9 bases between the germline ends. Per germline, CDR1 SEHNR and CDR2 FQNEAQ (reference sequence). CDR3 sequence (DNA): TGTGCCAGCAGTTCTCCGGGCTCCTACGAGCAGTACTTC. Translated, it gives CASSSPGSYEQYF.

V is TRBV21-1 and J is TRBJ2-1; the table's D call, TRBD2, was not checked against the DNA. TRBV21-1 is described as a pseudogene. The CDR3 sequence is 17 residues long. This CDR3 is CASSTNLGSGGYNEQFF. In DNA, the CDR3 is TGTGCCAGCAGCACAAACCTGGGTAGCGGGGGTTACAATGAGCAGTTCTTC.

V is TRBV9 and J is TRBJ2-3, with 10 bases matching TRBD1. The CDR3 covers 15 residues. The germline CDR1 and CDR2 sequences are SGDLS and YYNGEE. The junction had 7 bases not matched to a gene; V was cut back by 4 bases and J by 5 bases. CDR3 amino acids: CASSLGTGVGDTQYF. The CDR3 nucleotides are TGTGCCAGCAGCCTCGGGACAGGGGTCGGAGATACGCAGTATTTT.

The V call is TRBV28, the J call TRBJ1-5, with D possibly TRBD1 on 6 matching bases. This CDR3 has 15 residues. Germline loops: CDR1 MDHEN, CDR2 SYDVKM. Trimming took off 6 bases at V and 0 bases at J, with 12 bases between the two ends. CDR3 bases: TGTGCCAGCAGCCCGGACAGTTTTAGCAATCAGCCCCAGCATTTT. Encoded protein: CASSPDSFSNQPQHF.

The rearrangement uses TRBV29-1 and TRBJ2-7; 10 positions agree with TRBD1. With V trimmed by 7 bases and J by 2 bases, 2 bases remained unmatched. This CDR3 is built from 12 residues. CDR1 and CDR2 from the germline V gene are SQVTM and ANQGSEA. CDR3: CSAGTGAYEQYF. The CDR3 DNA follows: TGCAGCGCCGGGACAGGGGCCTACGAGCAGTACTTC.

The V gene is TRBV6-5, the J gene TRBJ1-2, with a weak D call TRBD1 (5 bases). V shed 2 bases and J shed 7 bases, with 14 bases lying between them. The germline V gene encodes CDR1 MNHEY and CDR2 SVGAGI. This CDR3 contains 14 residues. CDR3 amino acids: CASSYGPDGGGYTF. The CDR3, as DNA: TGTGCCAGCAGTTACGGTCCGGATGGGGGTGGCTACACCTTC.

The V and J genes are TRBV5-1 and TRBJ1-3, with 7 bases that match TRBD1. The CDR3 length is 15 residues. V lost 0 bases, J lost 8 bases, and 8 bases stayed unmatched. Per germline, CDR1 SGHRS and CDR2 YFSETQ. This CDR3 reads CASSLEAGGSDTIYF. The CDR3 coding sequence is TGCGCCAGCAGCTTGGAGGCAGGGGGTTCGGACACCATATATTTT.

The genes are TRBV28 and TRBJ2-7; TRBD1 matches at 8 bases. CDR1 is MDHEN, CDR2 SYDVKM, per germline. The length of the CDR3 is 14 residues. Losses at the gene ends were 5 bases for V and 6 bases for J; bases not matched to a gene: 9. CDR3 sequence: CASSPRTGPSEQYF. CDR3 coding DNA: TGTGCCAGCAGTCCCCGGACAGGGCCCAGCGAGCAGTACTTC. The whole variable domain, filled in from reference TRBV28 and TRBJ2-7, reads DVKVTQSSRYLVKRTGEKVFLECVQDMDHENMFWYRQDPGLGLRLIYFSYDVKMKEKGDIPEGYSVSREKKERFSLILESASTNQTSMYLCASSPRTGPSEQYFGPGTRLTVT.

V and J are TRBV7-3 and TRBJ2-3, with D perhaps matching TRBD1 (6 bases). Trimming removed 0 bases at V and 0 bases at J, with 10 bases between. This CDR3 region has 16 residues. Germline assignment: CDR1 SGHTA and CDR2 FQGTGA. The CDR3 protein is CASSLTAGASTDTQYF. The CDR3 DNA reads TGTGCCAGCAGCTTAACGGCAGGGGCTAGCACAGATACGCAGTATTTT.

This clone occurred once. The V gene is TRBV18, the J gene TRBJ2-2; 7 nucleotides align to TRBD2. This CDR3 is 17 amino acids long. Per the germline V gene, CDR1 is KGHSH and CDR2 is LQKENI. With 3 bases clipped from V and 3 bases from J, the junction kept 10 bases outside the gene matches. The CDR3 DNA reads TGTGCCAGCTCACCTGAAGGGGAGGGAGACTACACCGGGGAGCTGTTTTTT. As protein: CASSPEGEGDYTGELFF.

The genes are TRBV29-1 and TRBJ2-1; D is perhaps TRBD2 (6 bases). Germline-derived CDR1 and CDR2 are SQVTM and ANQGSEA. The ends were cut back, 4 bases at V and 0 bases at J, with 10 bases in the middle. This CDR3 has 14 amino acids. The CDR3 protein is CSVGAGNSYNEQFF. The CDR3, as DNA: TGCAGCGTTGGCGCGGGAAACTCCTACAATGAGCAGTTCTTC.

The CDR3 reads CASSSGPGAPYEQYF. DNA of the CDR3: TGTGCCAGCAGCTCAGGTCCGGGGGCCCCCTACGAGCAGTACTTC. The chain is built from TRBV11-3 and TRBJ2-7; D may match TRBD1 or TRBD2 (6 bases each). The CDR3 runs to 15 residues. V was cut by 4 bases and J by 2 bases, with 15 bases left in between. Germline V gene data show CDR1 as SGHNT and CDR2 as YENEEA.

This clone came up once. The V and J genes are TRBV7-9 and TRBJ1-2; D not resolved. Trimming pared 3 bases from V and 6 bases from J, leaving 8 bases between. Germline lookup yields CDR1 SEHNR and CDR2 FQNEAQ (reference sequence). This CDR3 spans 12 amino acids. This chain's CDR3 is CASSFWVDGYTF. The CDR3 DNA follows: TGTGCCAGCAGCTTTTGGGTGGATGGCTACACCTTC. The entire variable domain, with the rest obtained from reference TRBV7-9 and TRBJ1-2, is as follows: DTGVSQNPRHKITKRGQNVTFRCDPISEHNRLYWYRQTLGQGPEFLTYFQNEAQLEKSRLLSDRFSAERPKGSFSTLEIQRTEQGDSAMYLCASSFWVDGYTFGSGTRLTVV.

This clone is termed medium-sized. V usage is TRBV5-1 and J usage is TRBJ2-7; D is uncertain. This CDR3 region has 12 residues. The V gene's germline CDR1 is SGHRS and CDR2 YFSETQ. V dropped 0 bases and J dropped 5 bases, with 6 bases sitting between them. CDR3 amino acids: CASSLEWDEQYF. As DNA, the CDR3 is TGCGCCAGCAGCTTGGAATGGGACGAGCAGTACTTC.

This clone was detected only a few times. The chain recombines TRBV29-1 with TRBJ2-3; D is unclear. CDR1 is SQVTM and CDR2 is ANQGSEA in the germline V gene. The V gene lost 6 bases and the J gene lost 6 bases, with 13 bases spanning the gap. The length of the CDR3 is 12 residues. The DNA of the CDR3 is TGCAGCGTCGACACCCTCGTGGATACGCAGTATTTT. As protein: CSVDTLVDTQYF.

This clone was recorded only once. This chain uses TRBV19 with TRBJ2-2; 7 nucleotides match TRBD2. Germline V gene lookup returns CDR1 LNHDA and CDR2 SQIVND (reference sequence). With 4 bases clipped from V and 4 bases from J, the junction kept 3 bases outside the gene matches. There are 14 residues in the CDR3. The CDR3 region has the DNA TGTGCCAGTAGTAGCGGGACTATCACCGGGGAGCTGTTTTTT. Protein product: CASSSGTITGELFF.